This TCR beta chain was sequenced for a study of type 1 regulatory T cells. Study at large: T-allo10 is an in vitro-generated, Tr1-enriched CD4 T cell product specific for alloantigen.

TCRdb fed the reads into MiXCR, producing one record per CDR3 protein. The sample carries roughly 25,000 distinct CDR3 sequences, 55% to 75% recorded once. The germline gives CDR1 LNHDA, CDR2 SQIVND (reference sequence). This CDR3 region has 15 residues. Trimming left V 7 bases short and J 1 base short, with 11 bases between. Note on this clonotype: As yet, its antigen is unknown.

Graft donor-derived T-allo10 cells were described as host-alloantigen-specific, anergic, and alloantigen-specifically suppressive. The chain is built from TRBV19 and TRBJ1-6; D is perhaps TRBD1 (5 bases). The sequence was obtained from a human donor in good health. Material: cultured T cells, either the whole culture or a sorted T cell fraction (not recorded which). Subset in this sample: Tr1-enriched cell product generated in vitro against host alloantigens. CDR3 in DNA: TGTGCCAGTAATGCTCGGGGGTCCTATAATTCACCCCTCCACTTT. Its translation is CASNARGSYNSPLHF.